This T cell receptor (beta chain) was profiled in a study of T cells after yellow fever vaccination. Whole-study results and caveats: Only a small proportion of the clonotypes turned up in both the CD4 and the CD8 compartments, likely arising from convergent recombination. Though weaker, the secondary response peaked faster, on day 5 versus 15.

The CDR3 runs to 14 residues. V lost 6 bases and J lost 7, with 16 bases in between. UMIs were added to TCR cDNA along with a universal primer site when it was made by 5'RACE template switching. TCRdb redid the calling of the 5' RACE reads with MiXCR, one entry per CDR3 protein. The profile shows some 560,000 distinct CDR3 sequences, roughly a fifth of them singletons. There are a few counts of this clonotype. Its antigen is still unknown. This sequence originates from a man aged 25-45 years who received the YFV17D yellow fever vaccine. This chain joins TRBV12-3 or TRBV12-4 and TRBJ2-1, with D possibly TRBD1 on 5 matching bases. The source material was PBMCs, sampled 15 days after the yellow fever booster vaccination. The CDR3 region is CASRRIETVNEQFF. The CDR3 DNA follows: TGTGCCAGCAGACGTATTGAGACAGTTAATGAGCAGTTCTTC.